The 24 T cell receptor beta chains below were found in one sample sequenced in a study of technical replicates of blood from four donors. Clones were sequenced by immunoSEQ multiplex PCR, and TCRdb holds only the in-frame ones, with some missing. The sample has some 70,000 clones, 92% seen once. The sample consisted of T cells isolated from PBMCs. These receptors were taken from a human donor in good health.

The chain is built from TRBV10-3 and TRBJ2-1; 8 positions agree with TRBD1. Trimming took 4 bases from V and 9 from J; bases not matched to a gene: 8. This CDR3 is built from 14 residues. Per the germline V gene, CDR1 is ENHRY and CDR2 is SYGVKD. This CDR3 is CAISVGTGEGEQFF. The DNA of the CDR3 is TGTGCCATCAGTGTGGGGACAGGCGAAGGTGAGCAGTTCTTC.

V and J are TRBV5-4 and TRBJ1-4; 9 bases line up with TRBD1. CDR3 length: 14 residues. The ends lost 3 bases at V and 8 bases at J; junction bases unmatched: 5. Germline V gives CDR1 SGHNT, CDR2 YYREEE (reference sequence). CDR3 bases: TGTGCCAGCAGCTACAGGGGGCACAGGGAAAAACTGTTTTTT. Its protein is CASSYRGHREKLFF.

The chain recombines TRBV29-1 with TRBJ1-2; no definite D call. Trimming took off 4 bases at V and 4 bases at J, with 10 bases between the two ends. Germline CDR1 and CDR2: SQVTM and ANQGSEA. This CDR3 spans 12 amino acids. CDR3 amino acids: CSVGGSSYGYTF. Written as DNA, the CDR3 is TGCAGCGTTGGAGGTAGTAGCTATGGCTACACCTTC. Full variable domain (missing parts from reference TRBV29-1 and TRBJ1-2): SAVISQKPSRDICQRGTSLTIQCQVDSQVTMMFWYRQQPGQSLTLIATANQGSEATYESGFVIDKFPISRPNLTFSTLTVSNMSPEDSSIYLCSVGGSSYGYTFGSGTRLTVV.

This chain links TRBV4-2 with TRBJ1-4, with 12 positions matching TRBD1. Looked up from germline, CDR1 is LGHNA and CDR2 is YNFKEQ. CDR3 size: 17 residues. The V gene end was trimmed by 4 bases and the J gene end by 3 bases; junction bases not matched to a gene: 6. In nucleotides, the CDR3 is TGTGCCAGCAGCCCCCGGGACAGGGGGCTCTCTAATGAAAAACTGTTTTTT. This gives the protein CASSPRDRGLSNEKLFF.

The chain joins TRBV2 to TRBJ2-1; 12 bases are a match to TRBD2. CDR3 size: 14 residues. The germline gives CDR1 SNHLY, CDR2 FYNNEI. V lost 9 bases to trimming and J lost 6 bases; unmatched junction nucleotides: 6. The CDR3 protein is CARSGLAGPNEQFF. Here the CDR3 DNA reads TGTGCCAGATCAGGACTAGCGGGACCCAATGAGCAGTTCTTC.

The chain has TRBV19 and TRBJ2-5; D unclear. The CDR3 totals 12 residues. Germline values: CDR1 LNHDA, CDR2 SQIVND (reference sequence). The germline V and J ends were trimmed by 5 bases and 2 bases, with 6 bases remaining between them. The chain's CDR3 is CASSPHQETQYF. The CDR3, as DNA: TGTGCCAGTAGTCCCCATCAAGAGACCCAGTACTTC.

The chain couples TRBV9 to TRBJ1-5; D might be TRBD1 (6 bases). In germline, CDR1 is SGDLS, CDR2 YYNGEE. The CDR3 spans 14 residues. V was cut by 2 bases and J by 0 bases, with 6 bases left in between. The CDR3 loop is CASSVDSSNQPQHF. The CDR3, as DNA: TGTGCCAGCAGCGTGGACAGTAGCAATCAGCCCCAGCATTTT.

The chain joins TRBV7-6 to TRBJ2-1, with D perhaps TRBD2 (5 bases). The CDR3 totals 12 residues. Germline CDR1 is SGHVS and CDR2 is FNYEAQ. Trimming shortened V by 4 bases and J by 5 bases, and 6 bases separated the two germline ends. The CDR3, as DNA: TGTGCCAGCAGCTCCGGGGACAATGAGCAGTTCTTC. Amino acid sequence: CASSSGDNEQFF.

The count of this clone is one. The chain carries TRBV5-1 and TRBJ2-1; D call uncertain. Germline-derived CDR1 and CDR2 are SGHRS and YFSETQ. The V end was cut by 4 bases, the J end by 6 bases, with 11 bases between. The CDR3 contains 13 residues. CDR3 region: CASSSPTSNEQFF. In DNA, the CDR3 is TGCGCCAGCAGCAGTCCTACGAGCAATGAGCAGTTCTTC. The full variable domain, rest sourced from reference TRBV5-1 and TRBJ2-1, is KAGVTQTPRYLIKTRGQQVTLSCSPISGHRSVSWYQQTPGQGLQFLFEYFSETQRNKGNFPGRFSGRQFSNSRSEMNVSTLELGDSALYLCASSSPTSNEQFFGPGTRLTVL.

V is TRBV9 and J is TRBJ2-7; TRBD2 matches 9 bases. V was pared by 4 bases and J by 2 bases, with 7 bases of the junction left unmatched. CDR1 and CDR2 (germline): SGDLS, YYNGEE. The CDR3 runs to 15 residues. CDR3 bases: TGTGCCAGCAGCCCCCATAGCGGGAGCGCCTACGAGCAGTACTTC. This codes for CASSPHSGSAYEQYF. Full variable domain (rest looked up from reference TRBV9 and TRBJ2-7): DSGVTQTPKHLITATGQRVTLRCSPRSGDLSVYWYQQSLDQGLQFLIQYYNGEERAKGNILERFSAQQFPDLHSELNLSSLELGDSALYFCASSPHSGSAYEQYFGPGTRLTVT.

Only a few counts were recorded for this clone. V usage is TRBV9 and J usage is TRBJ1-1; 7 bases map to TRBD1. This CDR3 comprises 15 residues. Germline V gene lookup returns CDR1 SGDLS and CDR2 YYNGEE. After removal of 1 base from V and 4 bases from J, the junction contained 7 bases not matched to a gene. CDR3 region: CASSVQPGGATEAFF. CDR3 DNA: TGTGCCAGCAGCGTACAACCAGGGGGTGCCACTGAAGCTTTCTTT.

The chain links TRBV29-1 to TRBJ2-3; D call uncertain. Germline V lookup: CDR1 SQVTM, CDR2 ANQGSEA. Trimming shortened V by 5 bases and J by 2 bases, and 11 bases separated the two germline ends. CDR3 length: 13 residues. In nucleotides, the CDR3 is TGCAGCGTTTCCTTGAGTACCACAGATACGCAGTATTTT. Protein product: CSVSLSTTDTQYF.

The J gene is TRBJ1-2, the V gene TRBV28; the D is unclear. The CDR3 extends over 13 amino acids. Germline values: CDR1 MDHEN, CDR2 SYDVKM. The V end lost 7 bases, the J end lost 2 bases, and 11 bases lay between the germline ends. As DNA, the CDR3 is TGTGCCAGCACAATTGGCGGGAACTATGGCTACACCTTC. Its translation: CASTIGGNYGYTF.

This clone appeared once. The chain links TRBV11-3 to TRBJ2-7; possible D gene TRBD1, 7 bases. CDR3 length: 15 amino acids. The germline V gene has CDR1 SGHNT and CDR2 YENEEA. Trimming shortened V by 1 base and J by 2 bases, and 12 bases separated the two germline ends. The CDR3 protein is CASSLAPGGTYEQYF. For the CDR3, the DNA is TGTGCCAGCAGCTTAGCTCCAGGGGGGACCTACGAGCAGTACTTC.

The chain is built from TRBV11-2 and TRBJ2-1; TRBD1 might be the D (5 bases). Trimming left V 1 base short and J 12 bases short, with 7 bases between. Germline V CDR1 and CDR2: SGHAT, FQNNGV. The CDR3 is 11 residues long. Here the CDR3 DNA reads TGTGCCAGCAGCTTAGGCCAGGGGCAGTTCTTC. This codes for CASSLGQGQFF.

This clone showed up just once. This chain uses TRBV4-1 with TRBJ2-3; D may be TRBD2 (6 bases). The V and J ends lost 5 bases and 0 bases respectively, with 15 bases between them. Per germline, CDR1 MGHRA and CDR2 YSYEKL. This CDR3 has 16 residues. CDR3 DNA: TGCGCCAGCAGCACCAGACTAGTATCGAGCACAGATACGCAGTATTTT. It translates to CASSTRLVSSTDTQYF.

This chain joins TRBV2 and TRBJ1-1; the D is unclear. The CDR3 has 13 amino acids. The germline CDR1 and CDR2 sequences are SNHLY and FYNNEI. V was cut by 2 bases and J by 1 base, with 5 bases left in between. CDR3 DNA: TGTGCCAGCAGTGAACAGTGGAACACTGAAGCTTTCTTT. This translates into CASSEQWNTEAFF.

CDR3 sequence reads: CASISVTQYF. CDR3 coding DNA: TGTGCCAGCATTAGTGTTACGCAGTATTTT. The V gene is TRBV2, the J gene TRBJ2-3; D call uncertain. V gave up 7 bases and J gave up 8 bases, with 7 bases separating them. The CDR3 length is 10 residues. The germline V gene has CDR1 SNHLY and CDR2 FYNNEI.

The V call is TRBV7-2, the J call TRBJ1-3; D possibly corresponds to TRBD1 (6 bases). The V gene lost 5 bases and the J gene lost 0 bases, with 14 bases spanning the gap. Looked up from germline, CDR1 is SGHTA and CDR2 is FQGNSA. This CDR3 is built from 16 residues. The CDR3 DNA follows: TGTGCCAGCAGCGTACAGGGCTTCTACTCTGGAAACACCATATATTTT. Encoded protein: CASSVQGFYSGNTIYF.

The chain recombines TRBV4-3 with TRBJ2-5, with TRBD2 identical over 9 bases. Trimming cost V 1 base and J 1 base; bases outside gene matches: 4. The CDR3 contains 16 residues. CDR1 is LGHNA and CDR2 is YSLEER in the germline V gene. CDR3: CASSQATSGFQETQYF. The CDR3 DNA follows: TGCGCCAGCAGCCAAGCGACTAGCGGATTCCAAGAGACCCAGTACTTC.

This chain links TRBV28 with TRBJ2-2; 12 nucleotides agree with TRBD2. Germline CDR1 and CDR2: MDHEN and SYDVKM. V gave up 6 bases and J gave up 6 bases; unmatched junction bases: 8. This CDR3 has 16 amino acids. The CDR3 bases are TGTGCCAGCAGCCCACTCCTAGCGGGAGGGGCCGGGGAGCTGTTTTTT. Translation gives CASSPLLAGGAGELFF.

The CDR3 loop is CSVSTSGEYNEQFF. CDR3 nucleotide sequence: TGCAGCGTATCGACTAGCGGGGAGTACAATGAGCAGTTCTTC. The chain has TRBV29-1 and TRBJ2-1, with 11 bases matching TRBD2. This CDR3 comprises 14 residues. The germline V gene has CDR1 SQVTM and CDR2 ANQGSEA. V shed 6 bases and J 4 bases; nucleotides not matched to a gene: 5.

J is TRBJ2-7 and V is TRBV5-6; D uncertain. Trimming shortened V by 5 bases and J by 6 bases, and 9 bases separated the two germline ends. This CDR3 contains 11 residues. The V gene's germline CDR1 is SGHDT and CDR2 YYEEEE. For the CDR3, the DNA is TGTGCCAGCAGTTTTAGTATCGAGCAGTACTTC. As protein: CASSFSIEQYF.

The genes are TRBV5-1 and TRBJ2-7; 8 nucleotides agree with TRBD2. V lost 4 bases, J lost 5 bases, and 5 bases stayed unmatched. The V gene's germline CDR1 is SGHRS and CDR2 YFSETQ. This CDR3 has 13 amino acids. CDR3 protein: CASSPGGENEQYF. The CDR3 bases are TGCGCCAGCAGCCCCGGGGGGGAGAACGAGCAGTACTTC.